The 8 T cell receptor beta chains below all came from one sample that was sequenced in a study of PD-L1 blockade in urothelial cancer. Some clones are missing from TCRdb's copy, which holds only in-frame ones; the method was immunoSEQ multiplex PCR. The table includes over 30,000 clones, over 70% detected once. The time point was: pretreatment peripheral blood. The sample here was PBMCs, taken around atezolizumab (anti-PD-L1) treatment. These receptors were taken from a man in his sixties with urothelial cancer.

As for this clone: A junction end diverges from the germline sequence, so it may reflect a read error. The chain carries TRBV7-9 and TRBJ2-4, with TRBD2 identical over 12 bases. This CDR3 has 16 residues. Germline V gene sequence: CDR1 SEHNR, CDR2 FQNEAQ (reference sequence). CDR3 nucleotide sequence: TGTGCCAGCAGCGTGACTAGCGGGAGCCTTAAAAGCATTCAGTACTTC. It translates to CASSVTSGSLKSIQYF.

The chain couples TRBV7-2 to TRBJ2-3; 15 bases fit TRBD2. The CDR3 has 18 residues. Per the germline V gene, CDR1 is SGHTA and CDR2 is FQGNSA. The V segment lost 3 bases and the J segment 5 bases; nucleotides outside the gene matches: 9. The CDR3 nucleotides read TGTGCCAGCAGCTTCGGGACTAGCGGGAGGAGACGAGGAGATACGCAGTATTTT. The encoded protein is CASSFGTSGRRRGDTQYF.

The V call is TRBV19, the J call TRBJ1-2; possible D gene TRBD1, 5 bases. This CDR3 is 14 amino acids long. The germline gives CDR1 LNHDA, CDR2 SQIVND (reference sequence). V shed 2 bases and J shed 4 bases, with 11 bases lying between them. CDR3 sequence: CASSISPGGYGYTF. CDR3 sequence (DNA): TGTGCCAGTAGTATAAGCCCCGGGGGCTATGGCTACACCTTC.

This rearrangement joins TRBV5-4 to TRBJ1-1, with TRBD1 matching 7 bases. This CDR3 is 14 amino acids long. The germline CDR1 and CDR2 sequences are SGHNT and YYREEE (reference sequence). After removal of 0 bases from V and 7 bases from J, the junction contained 6 bases not matched to a gene. CDR3 sequence (DNA): TGTGCCAGCAGCTTGGGTAGGGGGCGCGGTGAAGCTTTCTTT. Translated, it gives CASSLGRGRGEAFF.

The count of this clone is one. This rearrangement joins TRBV2 to TRBJ1-2, with 10 nucleotides matching TRBD1. V lost 3 bases and J lost 5; bases outside the gene matches: 9. This CDR3 has 16 amino acids. Germline loops: CDR1 SNHLY, CDR2 FYNNEI. The CDR3: CASSDNRRTGGYGYTF. CDR3 DNA: TGTGCCAGCAGTGATAACCGGAGGACAGGGGGATATGGCTACACCTTC.

The chain links TRBV6-5 to TRBJ2-7, with D possibly TRBD2 on 6 matching bases. CDR1 and CDR2 (germline): MNHEY, SVGAGI. The CDR3 has 15 amino acids. The germline V and J ends were trimmed by 2 bases and 4 bases, with 15 bases remaining between them. CDR3 sequence reads: CASSYRFGGRYEQYF. The CDR3 nucleotides are TGTGCCAGCAGTTACCGGTTTGGAGGGCGGTACGAGCAGTACTTC.

The chain has TRBV10-1 and TRBJ1-2; D is possibly TRBD1 (6 bases). This CDR3 contains 13 residues. Germline CDR1 and CDR2: WNHNN and SYGVQD (reference sequence). Deletions cut 3 bases from V and 6 bases from J, with 11 bases between. In nucleotides, the CDR3 is TGCGCCAGCAGTGAACACAGGGTCCATGGCTACACCTTC. Translation: CASSEHRVHGYTF.

This clone was counted once. V is TRBV5-4 and J is TRBJ1-1; D is perhaps TRBD1 (5 bases). Per the germline V gene, CDR1 is SGHNT and CDR2 is YYREEE (reference sequence). V gave up 6 bases and J gave up 4 bases, with 16 bases separating them. The CDR3 runs 14 residues. CDR3 nucleotides: TGTGCCAGCACCTACAATGGGGCTAGCACTGAAGCTTTCTTT. The encoded protein is CASTYNGASTEAFF.